This note documents a single T cell receptor (beta chain) sequence. The time point: baseline, week 1 (first vaccination visit). Specified treatment: pre-vaccination baseline after standard-of-care therapy. The CDR3 has 16 residues. Clones were read by immunoSEQ multiplex PCR, and TCRdb kept only the in-frame ones, dropping some. Seen here are around 92,000 clones, around 90% observed once, and the top ten hold roughly 0.61%. The data derive from a study of a mutant IDH1 vaccine in newly diagnosed glioma. Whole-study context: Radiotherapy, temozolomide, or both had been given previously, and both were given to most.

This receptor was identified in a woman in her fifties or sixties with glioma. The gene calls are TRBV1 and TRBJ2-7; TRBD2, the D gene given by the table, was not confirmed from the DNA. TRBV1 is deemed a pseudogene. Sample: PBMCs, taken from a glioma patient treated with radiotherapy, temozolomide or both. CDR3 loop: CTTHFRAGSLIDEQYF. The DNA of the CDR3 is TGCACCACTCATTTTAGAGCGGGAAGTCTAATAGACGAGCAGTACTTC.